The clone carrying this T cell receptor beta chain came up once. The antigen is not known. These data belong to a study of T cell responses to AZD1222 COVID-19 vaccine. Study outcomes and limitations: Only 6 or 7 individuals given AZD1222 were seropositive at baseline. Increases in Spike-specific TCR breadth and depth were seen after two AZD1222 doses.

Using immunoSEQ multiplex PCR, the repertoire was profiled, and TCRdb retains in-frame clones only, with some absent. The sample holds some 100,000 clones, just over 85% seen once. The CDR3 runs to 19 residues. Germline-derived CDR1 and CDR2 are SGHAT and FQNNGV. The ends lost 5 bases at V and 4 bases at J; junction bases unmatched: 12. The sequences come from peripheral blood, collected 28 days after the second AZD1222 dose. This clonotype was sampled from an adult who received the AZD1222 COVID-19 vaccine. V and J are TRBV11-2 and TRBJ2-3, with TRBD2 matching 16 bases. DNA for the CDR3: TGTGCCAGCAGCCGTCCGGGACTAGCGGGGGGGGCGGCATCAGATACGCAGTATTTT. Amino acid sequence: CASSRPGLAGGAASDTQYF.